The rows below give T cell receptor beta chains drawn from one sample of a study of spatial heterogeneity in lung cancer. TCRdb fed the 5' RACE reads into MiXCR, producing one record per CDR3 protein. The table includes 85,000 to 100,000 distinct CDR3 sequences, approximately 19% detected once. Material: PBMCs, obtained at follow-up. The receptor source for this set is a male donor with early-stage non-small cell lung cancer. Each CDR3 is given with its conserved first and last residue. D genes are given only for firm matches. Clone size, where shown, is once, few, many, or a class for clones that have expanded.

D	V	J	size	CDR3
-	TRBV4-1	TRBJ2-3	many	CASSPQLAETDTQYF
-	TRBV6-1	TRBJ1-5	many	CASSVLQGSGNQPQHF
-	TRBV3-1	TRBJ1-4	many	CASRSTEKLFF
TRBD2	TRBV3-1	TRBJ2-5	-	CASSPGLALGETQYF
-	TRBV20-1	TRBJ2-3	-	CSVTRSSSTDTQYF
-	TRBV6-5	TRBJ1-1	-	CATSGTGNTEAFF
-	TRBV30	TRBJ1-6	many	CAWSDVTEVSPLHF
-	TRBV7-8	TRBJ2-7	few	CASSSPSGSYEQYF
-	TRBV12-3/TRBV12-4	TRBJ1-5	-	CASSFTEGRGNQPQHF
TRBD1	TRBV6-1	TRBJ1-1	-	CASRIFGQANTEAFF
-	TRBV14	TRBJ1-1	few	CASSQESRNTEAFF
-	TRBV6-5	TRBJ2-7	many	CASSYSGADQYF
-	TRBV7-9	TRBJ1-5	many	CASSPGTPGYNQPQHF
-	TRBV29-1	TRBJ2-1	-	CSVDEYNEQFF
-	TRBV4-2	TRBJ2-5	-	CASSQDGDRKQETQYF
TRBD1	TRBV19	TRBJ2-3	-	CASSRRTGGLGTDTQYF
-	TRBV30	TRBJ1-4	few	CAWSVQENEKLFF
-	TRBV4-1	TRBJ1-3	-	CASSQDGLSGNTIYF
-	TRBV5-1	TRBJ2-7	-	CASSLDYLTEVNEQYF
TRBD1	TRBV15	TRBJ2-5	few	CATSRDRGETQYF
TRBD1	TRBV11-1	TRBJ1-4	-	CASSLNRGGEKLFF
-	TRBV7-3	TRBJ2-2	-	CASSRTLAGELFF
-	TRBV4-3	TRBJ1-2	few	CASSQDGRGYTF
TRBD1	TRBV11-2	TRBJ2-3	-	CASSQRDRGILTDTQYF
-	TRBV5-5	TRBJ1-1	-	CASSQLQGGTEAFF
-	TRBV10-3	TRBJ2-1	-	CAISEVSPEQFF
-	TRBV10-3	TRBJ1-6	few	CAISDSTINNSPLHF
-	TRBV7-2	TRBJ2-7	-	CASSLGVMGSEQYF
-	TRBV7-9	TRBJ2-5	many	CASSQSREIGETQYF
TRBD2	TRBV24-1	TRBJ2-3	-	CATSGAAGGPSDTQYF
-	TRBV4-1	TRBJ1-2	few	CASSQPRQNYGYTF
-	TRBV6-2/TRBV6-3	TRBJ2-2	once	CASSYGFYGATGELFF
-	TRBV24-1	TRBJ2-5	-	CATSDGGRLKTQYF